The clone carrying this T cell receptor (beta chain) came up once. This specimen belongs to a study of blood T cell repertoires in COVID-19. Sequenced by immunoSEQ multiplex PCR; TCRdb stores in-frame clones only, minus some. The sample includes hundreds of thousands of clones, about nine tenths of them seen just once. Germline assignment: CDR1 LGHDT and CDR2 YNNKEL (reference sequence). V shed 2 bases and J shed 4 bases, with 11 bases lying between them. The CDR3 is 14 residues long. J is TRBJ1-2 and V is TRBV3-1 (or the pseudogene TRBV3-2); TRBD1 might be the D (5 bases). The receptor was derived from a woman younger than 30 who had recovered from COVID-19. The sample was PBMCs or T cells enriched from blood (not recorded which). The DNA of the CDR3 is TGTGCCAGCAGCCAATGCGGCAGGGCCTATGGCTACACCTTC. It codes for CASSQCGRAYGYTF.